A single sample is the source of the 20 T cell receptor beta chains below, sequenced in a study of blood T cell repertoires in COVID-19. Only in-frame clones appear in the TCRdb table, and some are missing; sequencing was by immunoSEQ multiplex PCR. Among tens of thousands of clones, about 90% were seen once, and the ten largest hold 15%. Source material: peripheral blood. These receptors originate from a human donor with active COVID-19. The donor label of this sample is uncertain.

This clone was picked up a small number of times. The gene calls are TRBV28 and TRBJ2-7; 8 nucleotides line up with TRBD1. Trimming at V came to 4 bases and at J to 0 bases, leaving 8 bases not matched to a gene. The CDR3 length is 16 residues. CDR1 and CDR2 from the germline V gene are MDHEN and SYDVKM. The CDR3 nucleotides are TGTGCCAGCAGTTCCTCCGGGACAGGCTTCTCCTACGAGCAGTACTTC. Translating gives CASSSSGTGFSYEQYF.

This clone was recorded a few times. The chain couples TRBV29-1 to TRBJ1-2; D is unresolved. CDR1 and CDR2 (germline): SQVTM, ANQGSEA. This CDR3 contains 15 residues. The ends were cut back, 0 bases at V and 4 bases at J, with 15 bases in the middle. The CDR3 DNA reads TGCAGCGTTGAAGATCGCGAGGCCGGGTCCTATGGCTACACCTTC. It yields the protein CSVEDREAGSYGYTF.

This chain uses TRBV9 with TRBJ1-1; D gene uncertain. The CDR3 spans 15 residues. The V gene's germline CDR1 is SGDLS and CDR2 YYNGEE. V gave up 3 bases and J gave up 1 base, with 13 bases separating them. The CDR3 loop is CASSETGSRNTEAFF. The CDR3 DNA reads as TGTGCCAGCAGCGAAACGGGGTCGAGGAACACTGAAGCTTTCTTT.

V usage is TRBV11-2 and J usage is TRBJ1-6; the D gene is possibly TRBD1 (5 bases). The V end lost 5 bases, the J end lost 10 bases, and 12 bases lay between the germline ends. Germline assignment: CDR1 SGHAT and CDR2 FQNNGV. CDR3 length: 13 amino acids. This CDR3 is CASSAVGGSPLHF. Here the CDR3 DNA reads TGTGCCAGCAGCGCCGTCGGGGGGTCACCCCTCCACTTT.

This chain connects TRBV2 to TRBJ1-6; D is unclear. Germline V CDR1 and CDR2: SNHLY, FYNNEI. V lost 6 bases and J lost 5, with 11 bases in between. The CDR3 extends over 14 amino acids. The DNA for the CDR3 is TGTGCCAGCAGCCGGGAGAACAATAATTCACCCCTCCACTTT. The encoded protein is CASSRENNNSPLHF.

The chain is built from TRBV29-1 and TRBJ1-1, with a tentative D call TRBD1 (5 bases). Trimming removed 2 bases from V and 10 bases from J, with 20 bases in between. CDR1 is SQVTM, CDR2 ANQGSEA, per germline. CDR3 length: 14 residues. The CDR3 spells CSVETARGGSSAFF. DNA of the CDR3: TGCAGCGTTGAAACCGCGCGCGGGGGTTCATCAGCTTTCTTT.

The V call is TRBV4-2, the J call TRBJ2-5, with a tentative D call TRBD2 (5 bases). CDR1 is LGHNA and CDR2 is YNFKEQ in the germline V gene. The CDR3 sequence is 13 residues long. V lost 4 bases and J 4 bases, leaving 10 bases between the germline ends. The CDR3 loop reads CASSPGIRETQYF. The CDR3 DNA sequence: TGTGCCAGCAGCCCGGGAATCCGAGAGACCCAGTACTTC.

The table lists this clone with a count of one. The CDR3 region is CASSAGVTGRDTEAFF. The DNA of the CDR3 is TGCGCCAGCAGCGCTGGGGTCACAGGCCGGGACACTGAAGCTTTCTTT. This chain connects TRBV5-1 to TRBJ1-1, with D possibly being TRBD1 (5 bases). V dropped 4 bases and J dropped 3 bases, with 19 bases sitting between them. This CDR3 is 16 amino acids long. The germline CDR1 and CDR2 sequences are SGHRS and YFSETQ.

This clone came up once. The chain carries TRBV11-3 and TRBJ2-1; D is perhaps TRBD1 (5 bases). Germline V lookup: CDR1 SGHNT, CDR2 YENEEA. The V gene lost 5 bases and the J gene lost 9 bases, with 23 bases spanning the gap. The CDR3 runs to 16 residues. This CDR3 reads CASSLSPGSGLVEQFF. DNA for the CDR3: TGTGCCAGCAGCCTAAGCCCAGGTTCAGGGCTGGTTGAGCAGTTCTTC.

Regarding this clone: This sample includes further DNA sequences coding for the same CDR3. The gene calls are TRBV19 and TRBJ1-1; TRBD1 agrees at 8 bases. Germline assignment: CDR1 LNHDA and CDR2 SQIVND (reference sequence). Unmatched junction bases numbered 0, after V lost 6 bases and J lost 3 bases. The CDR3 is 12 residues long. CDR3 sequence (DNA): TGTGCCAGTAGGGACAGGGACACTGAAGCTTTCTTT. This codes for CASRDRDTEAFF.

The genes are TRBV7-8 and TRBJ1-6, with D perhaps matching TRBD1 (5 bases). Trimming shortened V by 4 bases and J by 9 bases, and 22 bases separated the two germline ends. CDR1 SGHVS and CDR2 FQNEAQ come from the germline V gene. The length of the CDR3 is 17 residues. The chain's CDR3 is CASSSTGPQLGGSPLHF. DNA of the CDR3: TGTGCCAGCAGCTCCACGGGGCCTCAACTGGGAGGTTCACCCCTCCACTTT.

This chain links TRBV3-1 (or the pseudogene TRBV3-2) with TRBJ1-5, with D hard to call. From germline, CDR1 is LGHDT and CDR2 YNNKEL (reference sequence). V was clipped by 4 bases and J by 3 bases, with 19 bases between them. The CDR3 is 17 residues long. The CDR3, as DNA: TGTGCCAGCAGCCGTTCCTATAGAGGGCACCTCAATCAGCCCCAGCATTTT. Translated: CASSRSYRGHLNQPQHF.

This chain joins TRBV9 and TRBJ2-1, with TRBD1 matching over 7 bases. J lost 8 bases, V lost 3 bases, and 11 bases had no gene match. Germline CDR1 and CDR2: SGDLS and YYNGEE. This CDR3 region has 15 residues. In DNA form, the CDR3 reads TGTGCCAGCAGCGCCGAAAGGGGGCAAGTATATGAGCAGTTCTTC. This codes for CASSAERGQVYEQFF.

The chain joins TRBV19 to TRBJ1-6, with D possibly being TRBD1 (6 bases). Trimming cost V 5 bases and J 0 bases, with 11 bases left between them. In germline, CDR1 is LNHDA, CDR2 SQIVND (reference sequence). There are 16 residues in the CDR3. Written as DNA, the CDR3 is TGTGCCAGTAGTGCGCAACAGGGCTCCTATAATTCACCCCTCCACTTT. Its protein product is CASSAQQGSYNSPLHF. Full variable domain (remainder filled in from reference TRBV19 and TRBJ1-6): DGGITQSPKYLFRKEGQNVTLSCEQNLNHDAMYWYRQDPGQGLRLIYYSQIVNDFQKGDIAEGYSVSREKKESFPLTVTSAQKNPTAFYLCASSAQQGSYNSPLHFGNGTRLTVT.

V usage is TRBV5-4 and J usage is TRBJ1-1, with D possibly TRBD1 on 5 matching bases. Germline-derived CDR1 and CDR2 are SGHNT and YYREEE (reference sequence). The CDR3 is 16 residues long. V was cut by 4 bases and J by 1 base, with 17 bases left in between. CDR3 region: CASSGADRPTNTEAFF. The CDR3, as DNA: TGTGCCAGCAGCGGTGCTGACAGACCTACGAACACTGAAGCTTTCTTT.

This chain joins TRBV5-5 and TRBJ2-7, with D perhaps TRBD2 (6 bases). With 0 bases removed from V and 3 bases from J, the gap between germline ends came to 7 bases. The CDR3 has 13 amino acids. CDR1 is SGHKS and CDR2 is YYEKEE in the germline V gene (reference sequence). Here the CDR3 reads CASSLAGSYEQYF. CDR3 nucleotide sequence: TGTGCCAGCAGCTTGGCCGGGAGCTACGAGCAGTACTTC.

Only one count was recorded for this clone. The V and J genes are TRBV10-3 and TRBJ2-1; 7 bases align to TRBD2. The CDR3 is made up of 14 amino acids. With V trimmed by 4 bases and J by 7 bases, 7 bases remained unmatched. Germline CDR1 reads ENHRY; CDR2 reads SYGVKD. The CDR3 coding sequence is TGTGCCATCAGTGTAGGACTAGTCGGAAATGAGCAGTTCTTC. It yields the protein CAISVGLVGNEQFF.

This sequence joins TRBV9 and TRBJ2-1, with 9 bases matching TRBD1. This CDR3 is built from 16 residues. The trim removed 3 bases at V and 9 bases at J, leaving 13 bases unmatched. Germline CDR1 reads SGDLS; CDR2 reads YYNGEE. This CDR3 is CASSGSGTGRVSEQFF. CDR3 in DNA: TGTGCCAGCAGCGGTTCCGGGACAGGGAGGGTCAGTGAGCAGTTCTTC.

The DNA of the CDR3 is TGTGCCAGCAGCCCCAGCGTAGCAAGCTCTGGAAACACCATATATTTT. Encoded protein: CASSPSVASSGNTIYF. The J gene is TRBJ1-3, the V gene TRBV9; D ambiguous. This CDR3 has 16 amino acids. V dropped 4 bases and J dropped 0 bases, with 14 bases sitting between them. Germline CDR1 reads SGDLS; CDR2 reads YYNGEE.

The rearrangement links TRBV29-1 to TRBJ2-6; D perhaps matches TRBD1 (6 bases). This CDR3 contains 15 residues. V was shortened by 5 bases and J by 3 bases, with 14 bases between the two germline ends. Per the germline V gene, CDR1 is SQVTM and CDR2 is ANQGSEA. The CDR3 bases are TGCAGCGTTAAGGACAGTGTTGGTGGGGCCAACGTCCTGACTTTC. Its translation is CSVKDSVGGANVLTF.